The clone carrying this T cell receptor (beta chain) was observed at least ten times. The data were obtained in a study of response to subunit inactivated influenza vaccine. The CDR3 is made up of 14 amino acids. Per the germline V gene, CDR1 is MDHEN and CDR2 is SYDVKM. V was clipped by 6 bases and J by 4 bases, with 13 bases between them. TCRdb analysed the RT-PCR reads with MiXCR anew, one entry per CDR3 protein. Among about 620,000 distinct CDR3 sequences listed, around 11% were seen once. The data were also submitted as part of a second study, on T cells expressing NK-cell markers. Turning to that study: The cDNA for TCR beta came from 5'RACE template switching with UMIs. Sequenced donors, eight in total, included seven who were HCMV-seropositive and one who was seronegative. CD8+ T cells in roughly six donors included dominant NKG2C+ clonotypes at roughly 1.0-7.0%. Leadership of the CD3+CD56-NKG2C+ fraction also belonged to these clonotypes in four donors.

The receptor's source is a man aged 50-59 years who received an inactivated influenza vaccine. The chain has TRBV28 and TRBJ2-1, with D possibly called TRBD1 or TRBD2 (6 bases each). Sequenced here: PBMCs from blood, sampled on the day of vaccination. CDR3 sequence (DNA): TGTGCCAGCAGCTCCGGGGGCTCGTACAATGAGCAGTTCTTC. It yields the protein CASSSGGSYNEQFF. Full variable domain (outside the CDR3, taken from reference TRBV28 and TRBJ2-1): DVKVTQSSRYLVKRTGEKVFLECVQDMDHENMFWYRQDPGLGLRLIYFSYDVKMKEKGDIPEGYSVSREKKERFSLILESASTNQTSMYLCASSSGGSYNEQFFGPGTRLTVL.